This is a list of T cell receptor beta chains from one sample in a study of blood T cell repertoires in COVID-19. Sequenced by immunoSEQ multiplex PCR; TCRdb stores in-frame clones only, minus some. The sample contains roughly 110,000 clones, 80% to 90% of which appear only once. Material: peripheral blood. These TCRs come from a woman aged 45-59 years with acute or convalescent COVID-19. Both conserved end residues are part of each CDR3. Each record gives: clone size, J gene, V gene, D gene, CDR3 DNA, CDR3 protein. The D gene is left open where the match is weak. Expanded clones are given a class, and other clones once, few, many or no size at all.

>once|TRBJ1-1|TRBV29-1|.
TGCAGCGTACGGGGGTTGGAGTTGAACACTGAAGCTTTCTTT
CSVRGLELNTEAFF
>.|TRBJ1-1|TRBV4-1|.
TGCGCCAGCAGCCTTCGGACAGCTGAAGCTTTCTTT
CASSLRTAEAFF
>.|TRBJ1-1|TRBV4-1|TRBD1
TGCGCCAGCAGCCAAGTGGGGACAGCGGCGAACACTGAAGCTTTCTTT
CASSQVGTAANTEAFF
>.|TRBJ2-7|TRBV21-1|.
TGTGCCAGCACCCGTAACTCCTACGAGCAGTACTTC
CASTRNSYEQYF
>once|TRBJ1-5|TRBV5-4|TRBD1
TGTGCCAGCAGCTTTCAAGGGGGCCGGGATCAGCCCCAGCATTTT
CASSFQGGRDQPQHF
>.|TRBJ1-5|TRBV30|.
TGTGCCTGGAGTACAGGCAATCCCCTGAGACAGCCCCAGCATTTT
CAWSTGNPLRQPQHF
>.|TRBJ1-1|TRBV18|.
TGTGCCAGCTCACAAGGACAGAACACTGAAGCTTTCTTT
CASSQGQNTEAFF
>.|TRBJ2-1|TRBV7-9|.
TGTGCCAGCAGCTTCCTAAGGAAGGAGGATGAGCAGTTCTTC
CASSFLRKEDEQFF
>once|TRBJ1-2|TRBV3-1/TRBV3-2|.
TGTGCCAGCAGCCAAGGGCGGAGTACTGACTATGGCTACACCTTC
CASSQGRSTDYGYTF
>.|TRBJ2-7|TRBV15|TRBD2
TGTGCCACCAGCAGGGGGACTAGCGGGAGTTACGAGCAGTACTTC
CATSRGTSGSYEQYF
>.|TRBJ2-7|TRBV27|TRBD1
TGTGCCAGCAGTTTAAGGGGGCCCGTCTTCTACGAGCAGTACTTC
CASSLRGPVFYEQYF
>.|TRBJ1-2|TRBV6-5|TRBD1
TGTGCCAGCAGTCTACAGGGGGCAGAGTACTATGGCTACACCTTC
CASSLQGAEYYGYTF
>.|TRBJ2-2|TRBV7-8|.
TGTGCCAGCAGCCTAAAAGGGGCTAGCGCGTCCACCGGGGAGCTGTTTTTT
CASSLKGASASTGELFF
>.|TRBJ2-4|TRBV27|TRBD1
TGTGCCAGCAGTCCGTGGGGACAGGCCAACATTCAGTACTTC
CASSPWGQANIQYF
>.|TRBJ1-3|TRBV6-5|.
TGTGCCAGCAAACTGGACAGAGTCTCTGGAAACACCATATATTTT
CASKLDRVSGNTIYF
>.|TRBJ2-5|TRBV5-6|TRBD1
TGTGCCAGCAGCCTAGACAGGGGCCCCGGGGAGACCCAGTACTTC
CASSLDRGPGETQYF